In this sample, the clone carrying this T cell receptor (beta chain) turned up a few times. This specimen belongs to a study of HIV-infected patients and healthy controls. The CDR3 runs to 17 residues. Germline V CDR1 and CDR2: MNHEY, SMNVEV (reference sequence). V gave up 5 bases and J gave up 1 base; unmatched junction bases: 11. Using its own MiXCR run on the 5' RACE reads, TCRdb lists one record per CDR3 protein. The table shows fewer than 20,000 distinct CDR3 sequences, with approximately 19% occurring only once. The rearrangement joins TRBV27 to TRBJ2-4; 7 nucleotides align to TRBD2. The sequence was collected from a human donor in good health. Sequencing was carried out using CD8+ T cells from blood. CDR3 nucleotides: TGTGCCAGCAGTCCAACTAGCGCGTTCACGGCCAAAAACATTCAGTACTTC. Encoded protein: CASSPTSAFTAKNIQYF.